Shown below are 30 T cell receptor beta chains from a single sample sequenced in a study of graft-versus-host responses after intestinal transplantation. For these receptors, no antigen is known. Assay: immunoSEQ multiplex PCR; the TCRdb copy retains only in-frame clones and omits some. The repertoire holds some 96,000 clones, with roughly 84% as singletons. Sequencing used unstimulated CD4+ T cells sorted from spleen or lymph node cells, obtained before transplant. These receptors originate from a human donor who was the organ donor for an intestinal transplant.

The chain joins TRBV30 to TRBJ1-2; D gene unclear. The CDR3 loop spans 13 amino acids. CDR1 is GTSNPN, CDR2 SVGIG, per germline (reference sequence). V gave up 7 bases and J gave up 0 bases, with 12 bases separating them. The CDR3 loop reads CASGRAANYGYTF. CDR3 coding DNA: TGTGCCTCCGGAAGGGCAGCTAACTATGGCTACACCTTC.

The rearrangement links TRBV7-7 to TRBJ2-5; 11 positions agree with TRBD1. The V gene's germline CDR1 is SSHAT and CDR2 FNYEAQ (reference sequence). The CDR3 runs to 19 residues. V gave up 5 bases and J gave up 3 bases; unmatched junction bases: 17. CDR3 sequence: CASSPRRTGGFRVEETQYF. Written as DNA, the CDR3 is TGTGCCAGCAGCCCCCGGAGGACAGGGGGCTTTAGGGTCGAAGAGACCCAGTACTTC.

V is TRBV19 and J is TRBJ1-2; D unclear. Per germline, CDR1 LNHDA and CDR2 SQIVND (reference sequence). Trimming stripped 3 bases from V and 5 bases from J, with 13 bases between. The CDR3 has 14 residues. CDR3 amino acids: CASSMARGSYGYTF. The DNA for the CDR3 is TGTGCCAGTAGTATGGCCCGGGGAAGTTATGGCTACACCTTC.

As DNA, the CDR3 is TGTGCCAGTAGACCAAGACCGGCAGACACCGGGGAGCTGTTTTTT. It is translated as CASRPRPADTGELFF. This sequence joins TRBV19 and TRBJ2-2, with D hard to call. CDR3 length: 15 residues. Germline loops: CDR1 LNHDA, CDR2 SQIVND (reference sequence). Trimming shortened V by 6 bases and J by 3 bases, and 14 bases separated the two germline ends.

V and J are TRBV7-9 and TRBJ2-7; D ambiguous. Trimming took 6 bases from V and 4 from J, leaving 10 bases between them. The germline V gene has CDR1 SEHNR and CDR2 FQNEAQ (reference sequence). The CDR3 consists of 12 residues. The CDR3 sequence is CASSRGPYEQYF. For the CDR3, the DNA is TGTGCCAGCAGTCGAGGACCTTACGAGCAGTACTTC.

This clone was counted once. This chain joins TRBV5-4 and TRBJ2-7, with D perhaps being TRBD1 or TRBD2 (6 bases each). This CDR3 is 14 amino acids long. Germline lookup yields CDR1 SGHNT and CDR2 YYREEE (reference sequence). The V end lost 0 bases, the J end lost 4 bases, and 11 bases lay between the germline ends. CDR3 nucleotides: TGTGCCAGCAGCTTGGGCGGAGGGGGGTACGAGCAGTACTTC. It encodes CASSLGGGGYEQYF.

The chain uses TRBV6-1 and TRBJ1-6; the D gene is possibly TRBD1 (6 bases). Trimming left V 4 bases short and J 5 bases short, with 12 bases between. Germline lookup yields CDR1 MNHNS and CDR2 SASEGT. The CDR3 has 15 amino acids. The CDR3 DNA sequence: TGTGCCAGCAGTGGTCGGGCAGGGGATAATTCACCCCTCCACTTT. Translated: CASSGRAGDNSPLHF.

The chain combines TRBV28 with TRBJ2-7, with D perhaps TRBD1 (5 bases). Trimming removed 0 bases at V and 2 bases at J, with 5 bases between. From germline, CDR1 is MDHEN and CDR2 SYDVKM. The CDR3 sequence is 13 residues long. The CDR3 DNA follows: TGTGCCAGCAGTTTATGGGACACCTACGAGCAGTACTTC. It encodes CASSLWDTYEQYF. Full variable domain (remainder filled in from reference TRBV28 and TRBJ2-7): DVKVTQSSRYLVKRTGEKVFLECVQDMDHENMFWYRQDPGLGLRLIYFSYDVKMKEKGDIPEGYSVSREKKERFSLILESASTNQTSMYLCASSLWDTYEQYFGPGTRLTVT.

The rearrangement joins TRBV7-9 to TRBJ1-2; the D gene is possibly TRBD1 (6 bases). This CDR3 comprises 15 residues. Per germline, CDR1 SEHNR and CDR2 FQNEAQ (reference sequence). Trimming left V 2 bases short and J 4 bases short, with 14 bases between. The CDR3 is CASSLQGNMAYGYTF. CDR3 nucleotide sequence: TGTGCCAGCAGCTTACAGGGGAATATGGCCTATGGCTACACCTTC.

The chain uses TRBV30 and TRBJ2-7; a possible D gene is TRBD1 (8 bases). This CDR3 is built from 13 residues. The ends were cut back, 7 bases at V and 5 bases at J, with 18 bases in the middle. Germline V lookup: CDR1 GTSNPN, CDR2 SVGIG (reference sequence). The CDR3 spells CALNRGGTHEQYF. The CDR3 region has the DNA TGTGCCTTAAACAGGGGGGGGACCCACGAGCAGTACTTC.

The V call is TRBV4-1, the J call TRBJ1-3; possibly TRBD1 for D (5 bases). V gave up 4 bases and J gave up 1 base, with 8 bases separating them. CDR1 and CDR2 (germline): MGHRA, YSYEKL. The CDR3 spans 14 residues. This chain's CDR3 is CASSRGDSGNTIYF. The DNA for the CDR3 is TGCGCCAGCAGCCGAGGGGATTCTGGAAACACCATATATTTT.

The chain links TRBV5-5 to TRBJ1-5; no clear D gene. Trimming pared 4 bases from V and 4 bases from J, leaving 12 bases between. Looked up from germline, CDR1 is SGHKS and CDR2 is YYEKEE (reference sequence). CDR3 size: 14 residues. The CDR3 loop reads CASSRTGGNQPQHF. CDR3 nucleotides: TGTGCCAGCAGCCGAACGGGAGGGAATCAGCCCCAGCATTTT.

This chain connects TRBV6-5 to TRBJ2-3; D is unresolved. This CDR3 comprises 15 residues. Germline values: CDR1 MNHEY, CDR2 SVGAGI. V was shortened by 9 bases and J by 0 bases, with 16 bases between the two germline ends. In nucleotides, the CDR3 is TGTGCCAGTACCGACTCGCCAATTAGCACAGATACGCAGTATTTT. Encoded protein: CASTDSPISTDTQYF.

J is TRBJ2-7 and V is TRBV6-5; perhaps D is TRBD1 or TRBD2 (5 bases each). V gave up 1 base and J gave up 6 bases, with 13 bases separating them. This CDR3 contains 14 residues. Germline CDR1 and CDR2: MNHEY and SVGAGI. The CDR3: CASSYFEGTGEQYF. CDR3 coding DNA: TGTGCCAGCAGTTACTTCGAAGGGACGGGCGAGCAGTACTTC.

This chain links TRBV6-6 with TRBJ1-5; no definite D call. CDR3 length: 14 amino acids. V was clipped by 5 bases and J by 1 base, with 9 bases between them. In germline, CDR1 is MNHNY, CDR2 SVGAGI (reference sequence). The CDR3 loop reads CASSPSGSNQPQHF. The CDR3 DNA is TGTGCCAGCAGTCCCTCGGGCAGCAATCAGCCCCAGCATTTT.

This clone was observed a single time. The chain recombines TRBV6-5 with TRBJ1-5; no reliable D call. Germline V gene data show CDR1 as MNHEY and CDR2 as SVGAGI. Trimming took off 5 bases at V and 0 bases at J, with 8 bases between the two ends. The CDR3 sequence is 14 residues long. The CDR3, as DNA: TGTGCCAGCAGTAAACAAGATAGCAATCAGCCCCAGCATTTT. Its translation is CASSKQDSNQPQHF.

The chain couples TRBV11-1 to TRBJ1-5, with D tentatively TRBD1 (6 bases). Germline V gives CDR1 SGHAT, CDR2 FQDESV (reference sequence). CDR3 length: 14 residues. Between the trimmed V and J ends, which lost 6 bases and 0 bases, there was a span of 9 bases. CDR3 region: CASSPGHSNQPQHF. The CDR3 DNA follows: TGTGCCAGCAGTCCGGGACATAGCAATCAGCCCCAGCATTTT. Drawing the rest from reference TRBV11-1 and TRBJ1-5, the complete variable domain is EAEVAQSPRYKITEKSQAVAFWCDPISGHATLYWYRQILGQGPELLVQFQDESVVDDSQLPKDRFSAERLKGVDSTLKIQPAELGDSAMYLCASSPGHSNQPQHFGDGTRLSIL.

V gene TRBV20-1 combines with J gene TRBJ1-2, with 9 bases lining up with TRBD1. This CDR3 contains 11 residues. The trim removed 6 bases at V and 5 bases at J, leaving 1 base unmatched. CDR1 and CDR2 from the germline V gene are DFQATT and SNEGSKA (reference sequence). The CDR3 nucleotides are TGCAGTGCCGGACAGGGGTATGGCTACACCTTC. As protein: CSAGQGYGYTF.

The CDR3: CAWSVGQGAQPQHF. The CDR3, as DNA: TGTGCCTGGAGTGTTGGACAGGGGGCTCAGCCCCAGCATTTT. The rearrangement uses TRBV30 and TRBJ1-5; 11 bases align to TRBD1. This CDR3 comprises 14 residues. Germline V lookup: CDR1 GTSNPN, CDR2 SVGIG (reference sequence). V shed 0 bases, J shed 6 bases, and the junction held 1 base outside the gene matches.

Here the CDR3 DNA reads TGTGCCTGGAGTGTAAGGGGGCAGGTAACCGGGGAGCTGTTTTTT. It is translated as CAWSVRGQVTGELFF. The chain is built from TRBV30 and TRBJ2-2, with TRBD1 identical over 7 bases. V trimming: 0 bases; J trimming: 5 bases; junction bases outside the gene matches: 6. Germline V gene sequence: CDR1 GTSNPN, CDR2 SVGIG (reference sequence). The CDR3 contains 15 residues.

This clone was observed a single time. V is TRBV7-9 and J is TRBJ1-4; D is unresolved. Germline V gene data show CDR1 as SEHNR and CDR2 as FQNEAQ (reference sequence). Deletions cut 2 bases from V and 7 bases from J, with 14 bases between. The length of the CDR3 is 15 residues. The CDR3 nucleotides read TGTGCCAGCAGCTTAACAGACCCCTCTATTGAAAAACTGTTTTTT. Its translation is CASSLTDPSIEKLFF.

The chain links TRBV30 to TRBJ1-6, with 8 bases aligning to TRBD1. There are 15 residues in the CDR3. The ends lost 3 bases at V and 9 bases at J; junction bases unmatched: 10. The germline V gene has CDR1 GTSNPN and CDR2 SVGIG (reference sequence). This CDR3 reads CAWSLRGTGSSPLHF. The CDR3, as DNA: TGTGCCTGGAGCCTCAGAGGGACAGGAAGTTCACCCCTCCACTTT.

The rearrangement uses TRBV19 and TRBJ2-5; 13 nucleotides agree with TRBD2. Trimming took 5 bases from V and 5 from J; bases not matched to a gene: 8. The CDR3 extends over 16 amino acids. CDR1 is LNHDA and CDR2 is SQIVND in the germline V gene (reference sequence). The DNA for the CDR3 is TGTGCCAGTAGTCCCGGGACTAGCGGGGAATGGGAGACCCAGTACTTC. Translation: CASSPGTSGEWETQYF.

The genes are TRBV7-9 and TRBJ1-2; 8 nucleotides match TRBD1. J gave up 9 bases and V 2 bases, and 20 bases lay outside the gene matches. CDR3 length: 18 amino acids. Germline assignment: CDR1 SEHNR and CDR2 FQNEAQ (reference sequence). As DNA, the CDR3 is TGTGCCAGCAGCTTAACCCCGCGCCTAGGACAGGGCTTCTTAAGCTACACCTTC. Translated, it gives CASSLTPRLGQGFLSYTF.

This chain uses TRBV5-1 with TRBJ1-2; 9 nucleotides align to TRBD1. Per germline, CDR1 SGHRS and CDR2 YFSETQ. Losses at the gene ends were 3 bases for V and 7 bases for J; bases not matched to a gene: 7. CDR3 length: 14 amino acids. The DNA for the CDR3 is TGCGCCAGCAGCTCGCTCGGACAGGGGTTTGGCTACACCTTC. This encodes CASSSLGQGFGYTF. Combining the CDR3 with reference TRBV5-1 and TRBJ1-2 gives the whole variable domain KAGVTQTPRYLIKTRGQQVTLSCSPISGHRSVSWYQQTPGQGLQFLFEYFSETQRNKGNFPGRFSGRQFSNSRSEMNVSTLELGDSALYLCASSSLGQGFGYTFGSGTRLTVV.

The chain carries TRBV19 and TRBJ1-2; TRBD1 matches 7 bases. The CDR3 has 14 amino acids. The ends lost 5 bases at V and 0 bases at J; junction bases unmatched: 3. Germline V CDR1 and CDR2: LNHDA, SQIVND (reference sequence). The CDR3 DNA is TGTGCCAGTAGTGCTGGGACAGCTAACTATGGCTACACCTTC. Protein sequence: CASSAGTANYGYTF.

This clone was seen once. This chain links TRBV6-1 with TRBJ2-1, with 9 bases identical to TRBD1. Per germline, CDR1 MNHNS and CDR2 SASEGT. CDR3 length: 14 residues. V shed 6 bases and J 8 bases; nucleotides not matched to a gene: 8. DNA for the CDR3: TGTGCCAGCAGGGACGGGACAGGGTACCATGAGCAGTTCTTC. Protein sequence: CASRDGTGYHEQFF.

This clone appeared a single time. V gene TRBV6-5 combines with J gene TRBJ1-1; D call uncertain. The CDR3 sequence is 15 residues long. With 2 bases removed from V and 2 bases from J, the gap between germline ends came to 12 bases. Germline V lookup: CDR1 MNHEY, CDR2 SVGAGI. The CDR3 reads CASSYSAAANTEAFF. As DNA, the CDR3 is TGTGCCAGCAGTTACAGCGCAGCCGCTAACACTGAAGCTTTCTTT.

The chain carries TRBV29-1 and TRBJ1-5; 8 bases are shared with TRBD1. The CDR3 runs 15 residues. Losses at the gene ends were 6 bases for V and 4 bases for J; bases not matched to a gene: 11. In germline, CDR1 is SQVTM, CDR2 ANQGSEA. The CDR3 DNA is TGCAGCGTAGCAGGGGGCGAAGTAGGGAATCAGCCCCAGCATTTT. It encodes CSVAGGEVGNQPQHF.

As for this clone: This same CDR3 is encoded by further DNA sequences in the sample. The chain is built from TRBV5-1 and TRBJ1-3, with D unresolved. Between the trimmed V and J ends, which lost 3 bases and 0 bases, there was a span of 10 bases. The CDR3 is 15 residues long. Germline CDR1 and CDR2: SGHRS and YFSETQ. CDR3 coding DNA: TGCGCCAGCAGCTCCGGAGGCGTCTCTGGAAACACCATATATTTT. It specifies CASSSGGVSGNTIYF.